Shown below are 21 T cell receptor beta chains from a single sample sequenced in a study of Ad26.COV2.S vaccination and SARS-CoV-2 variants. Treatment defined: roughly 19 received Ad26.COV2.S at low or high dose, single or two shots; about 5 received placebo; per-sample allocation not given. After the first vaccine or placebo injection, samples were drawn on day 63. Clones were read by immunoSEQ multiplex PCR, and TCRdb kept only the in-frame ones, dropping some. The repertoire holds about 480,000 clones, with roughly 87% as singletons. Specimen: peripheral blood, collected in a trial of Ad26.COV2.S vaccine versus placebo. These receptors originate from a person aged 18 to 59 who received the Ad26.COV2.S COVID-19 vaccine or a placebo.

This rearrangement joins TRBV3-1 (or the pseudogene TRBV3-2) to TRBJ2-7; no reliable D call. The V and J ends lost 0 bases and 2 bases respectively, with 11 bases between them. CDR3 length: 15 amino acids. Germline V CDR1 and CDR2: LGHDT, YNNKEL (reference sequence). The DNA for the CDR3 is TGTGCCAGCAGCCAAGAAACGTTCCTAACCTACGAGCAGTACTTC. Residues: CASSQETFLTYEQYF.

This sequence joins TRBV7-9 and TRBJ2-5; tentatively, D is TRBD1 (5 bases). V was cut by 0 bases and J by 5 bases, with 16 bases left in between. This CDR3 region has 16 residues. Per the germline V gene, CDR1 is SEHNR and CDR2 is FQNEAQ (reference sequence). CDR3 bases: TGTGCCAGCAGCTTAGCGATCGGTGGGGCCGGGGAGACCCAGTACTTC. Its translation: CASSLAIGGAGETQYF.

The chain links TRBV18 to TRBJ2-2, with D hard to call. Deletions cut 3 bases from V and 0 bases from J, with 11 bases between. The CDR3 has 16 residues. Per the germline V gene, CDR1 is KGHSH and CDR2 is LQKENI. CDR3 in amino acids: CASSPWLRANTGELFF. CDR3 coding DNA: TGTGCCAGCTCACCTTGGTTACGCGCGAACACCGGGGAGCTGTTTTTT.

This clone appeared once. As DNA, the CDR3 is TGTGCCAGCAGCAGAACTCCTAGCTTGAACACCGGGGAGCTGTTTTTT. Its protein is CASSRTPSLNTGELFF. This chain links TRBV27 with TRBJ2-2, with a possible D match to TRBD2 (5 bases). The CDR3 covers 16 residues. The germline V gene has CDR1 MNHEY and CDR2 SMNVEV (reference sequence). The V end lost 6 bases, the J end lost 1 base, and 15 bases lay between the germline ends.

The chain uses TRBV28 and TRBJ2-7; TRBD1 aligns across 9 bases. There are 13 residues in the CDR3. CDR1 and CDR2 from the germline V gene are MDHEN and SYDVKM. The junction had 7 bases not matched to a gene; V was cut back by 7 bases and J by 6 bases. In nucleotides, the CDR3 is TGTGCCAGCAACTGGGGGACAGGGCCCGAGCAGTACTTC. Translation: CASNWGTGPEQYF.

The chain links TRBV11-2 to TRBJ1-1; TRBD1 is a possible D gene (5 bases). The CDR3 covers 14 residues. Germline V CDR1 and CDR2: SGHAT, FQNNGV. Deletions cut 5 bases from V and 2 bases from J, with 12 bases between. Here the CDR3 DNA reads TGTGCCAGCAGCCGGGGGACCGTTAACACTGAAGCTTTCTTT. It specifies CASSRGTVNTEAFF. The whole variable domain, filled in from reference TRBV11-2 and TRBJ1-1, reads EAGVAQSPRYKIIEKRQSVAFWCNPISGHATLYWYQQILGQGPKLLIQFQNNGVVDDSQLPKDRFSAERLKGVDSTLKIQPAKLEDSAVYLCASSRGTVNTEAFFGQGTRLTVV.

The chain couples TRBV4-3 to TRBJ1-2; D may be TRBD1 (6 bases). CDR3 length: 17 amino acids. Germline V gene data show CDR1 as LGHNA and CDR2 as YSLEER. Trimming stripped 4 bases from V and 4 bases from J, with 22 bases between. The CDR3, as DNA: TGCGCCAGCAGCCGGGGGCGGGCCAACAGGGACCTCTATGGCTACACCTTC. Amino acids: CASSRGRANRDLYGYTF.

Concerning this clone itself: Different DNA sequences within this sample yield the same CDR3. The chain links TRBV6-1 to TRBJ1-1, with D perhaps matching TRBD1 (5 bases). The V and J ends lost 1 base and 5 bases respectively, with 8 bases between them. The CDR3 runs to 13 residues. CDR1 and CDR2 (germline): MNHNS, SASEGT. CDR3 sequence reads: CASSEGRGTEAFF. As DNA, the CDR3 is TGTGCCAGCAGTGAAGGGAGGGGAACTGAAGCTTTCTTT.

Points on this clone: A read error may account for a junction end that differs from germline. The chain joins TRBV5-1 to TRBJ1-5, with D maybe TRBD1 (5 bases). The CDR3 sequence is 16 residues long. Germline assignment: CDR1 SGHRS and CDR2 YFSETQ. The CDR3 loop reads CARSLGGTGGNQPQHF. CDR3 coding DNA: TGCGCCCGCAGCTTGGGGGGGACTGGGGGCAATCAGCCCCAGCATTTT.

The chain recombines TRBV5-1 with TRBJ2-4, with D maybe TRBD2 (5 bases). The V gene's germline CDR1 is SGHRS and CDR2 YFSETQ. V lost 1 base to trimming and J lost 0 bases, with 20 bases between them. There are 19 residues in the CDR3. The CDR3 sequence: CASSLSRGGSDLAKNIQYF. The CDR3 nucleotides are TGCGCCAGCAGCTTGTCTCGCGGCGGGTCCGACTTAGCCAAAAACATTCAGTACTTC.

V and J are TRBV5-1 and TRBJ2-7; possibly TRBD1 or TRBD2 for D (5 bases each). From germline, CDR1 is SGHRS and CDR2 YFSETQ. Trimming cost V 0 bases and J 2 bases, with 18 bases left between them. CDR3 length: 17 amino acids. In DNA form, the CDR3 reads TGCGCCAGCAGCTTGGCATTTTACCGGGACGGTACCTACGAGCAGTACTTC. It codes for CASSLAFYRDGTYEQYF.

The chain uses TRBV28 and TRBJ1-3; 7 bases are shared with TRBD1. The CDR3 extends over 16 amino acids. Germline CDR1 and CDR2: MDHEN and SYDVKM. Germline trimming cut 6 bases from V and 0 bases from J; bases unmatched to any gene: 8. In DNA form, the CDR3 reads TGTGCCAGCAGCCCTGCGGGACAGAGCTCTGGAAACACCATATATTTT. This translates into CASSPAGQSSGNTIYF.

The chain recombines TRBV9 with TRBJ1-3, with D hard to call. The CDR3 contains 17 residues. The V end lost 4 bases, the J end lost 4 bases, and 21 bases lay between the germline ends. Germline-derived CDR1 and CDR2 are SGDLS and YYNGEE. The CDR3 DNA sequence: TGTGCCAGCAGCTACTCGGGTGAGGCCCCGGCGGGAAACACCATATATTTT. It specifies CASSYSGEAPAGNTIYF.

The CDR3 sequence is CASKSQGMNNSPLHF. For the CDR3, the DNA is TGTGCCAGCAAGAGCCAGGGCATGAATAATTCACCCCTCCACTTT. The genes are TRBV6-5 and TRBJ1-6, with a weak D call TRBD1 (5 bases). Looked up from germline, CDR1 is MNHEY and CDR2 is SVGAGI. V lost 7 bases and J lost 5, with 15 bases in between. CDR3 length: 15 residues.

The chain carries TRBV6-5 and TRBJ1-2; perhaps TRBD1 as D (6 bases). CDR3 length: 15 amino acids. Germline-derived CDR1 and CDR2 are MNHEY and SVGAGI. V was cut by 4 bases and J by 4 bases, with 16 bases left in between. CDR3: CASSSRTARPYGYTF. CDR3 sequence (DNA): TGTGCCAGCAGTTCCCGGACAGCCCGCCCCTATGGCTACACCTTC.

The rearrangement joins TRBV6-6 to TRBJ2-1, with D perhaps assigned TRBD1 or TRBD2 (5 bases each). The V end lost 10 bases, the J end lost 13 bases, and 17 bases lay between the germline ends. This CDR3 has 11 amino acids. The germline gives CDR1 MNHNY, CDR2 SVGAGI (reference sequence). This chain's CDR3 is CATKGSSIQFF. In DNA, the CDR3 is TGTGCCACCAAGGGGAGTTCCATTCAGTTCTTC.

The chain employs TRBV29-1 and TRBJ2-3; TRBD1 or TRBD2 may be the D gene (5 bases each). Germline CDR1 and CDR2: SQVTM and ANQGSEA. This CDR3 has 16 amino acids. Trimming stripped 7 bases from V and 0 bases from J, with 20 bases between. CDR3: CSAQRRGLSSTDTQYF. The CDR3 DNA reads TGCAGCGCTCAGCGCCGGGGCCTCTCTAGCACAGATACGCAGTATTTT.

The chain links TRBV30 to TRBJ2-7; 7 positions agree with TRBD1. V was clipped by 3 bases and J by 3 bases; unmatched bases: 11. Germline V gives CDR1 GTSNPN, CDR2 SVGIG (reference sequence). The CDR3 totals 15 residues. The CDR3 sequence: CAWSSDQTGYYEQYF. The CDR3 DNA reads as TGTGCCTGGAGCTCTGATCAGACAGGGTACTACGAGCAGTACTTC.

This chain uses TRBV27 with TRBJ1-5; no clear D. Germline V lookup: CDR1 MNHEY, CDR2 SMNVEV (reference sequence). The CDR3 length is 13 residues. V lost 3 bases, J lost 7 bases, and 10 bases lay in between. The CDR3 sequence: CASSFRVWQPQHF. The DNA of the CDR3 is TGTGCCAGCAGTTTCCGGGTATGGCAGCCCCAGCATTTT.

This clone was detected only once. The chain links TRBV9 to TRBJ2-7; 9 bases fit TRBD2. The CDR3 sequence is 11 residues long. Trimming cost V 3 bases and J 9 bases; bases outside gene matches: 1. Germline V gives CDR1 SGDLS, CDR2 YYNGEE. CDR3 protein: CASSGSGRQYF. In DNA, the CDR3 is TGTGCCAGCAGCGGTAGCGGGAGGCAGTACTTC.

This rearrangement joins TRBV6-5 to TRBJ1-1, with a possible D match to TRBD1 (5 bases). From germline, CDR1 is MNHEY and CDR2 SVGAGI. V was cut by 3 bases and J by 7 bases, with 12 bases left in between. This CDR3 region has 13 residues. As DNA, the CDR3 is TGTGCCAGCAGTTATTTGGGGGATAATGAAGCTTTCTTT. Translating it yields CASSYLGDNEAFF.